This T cell receptor (beta chain) comes out of a study of T cells in Graves' hyperthyroidism and ophthalmopathy. At the level of the study: Prior to any treatment, at the point of initial diagnosis, peripheral blood was collected. Broader study findings: Ophthalmopathy was separated from stable hyperthyroidism by a 13 V-J model.

The trim removed 8 bases at V and 5 bases at J, leaving 12 bases unmatched. CDR3 size: 16 residues. Per the germline V gene, CDR1 is MNHNS and CDR2 is SASEGT. Amplified TCR beta CDR3 regions came from RNA transcripts. Carried out on the TCR CDR3, a first-round RT-PCR used the HTBI primer set. Each CDR3 protein gets one entry after TCRdb re-called the multiplex PCR reads with MiXCR. The top ten hold 11% of the sample, which has more than 300,000 distinct CDR3 sequences, 14% seen once. This clonotype appeared many times. Its specificity is not known. Sequencing used blood. The V and J genes are TRBV6-1 and TRBJ2-5; the match to TRBD1 covers 12 bases. This receptor was taken from a woman in her sixties or seventies with Graves' hyperthyroidism. CDR3 in DNA: TGTGCCAGCTCCATCGCCGGGACAGGGGGCAAGGAGACCCAGTACTTC. Protein sequence: CASSIAGTGGKETQYF.